These 6 T cell receptor beta chains originate from one sample sequenced in a study of regulatory T cells in long-lasting Graves disease. With iRepertoire HTBI primers and Arm-PCR of CDR3 regions, TCR beta libraries were built. TCRdb used MiXCR to reprocess the multiplex PCR reads, holding one entry per CDR3 protein. The sample includes roughly 500,000 distinct CDR3 sequences, roughly 13% of them seen just once. Time point meaning: newly diagnosed GD, antithyroid drugs for less than 3 months. PBMC-extracted RNA yielded the TCR library. These sequences were also reported in another study, on T cells in Graves' hyperthyroidism and ophthalmopathy.

The source material was peripheral blood mononuclear cells (PBMCs), sampled at new diagnosis, from a patient treated with antithyroid drugs. The receptors here all came from a man aged 25-45 years with Graves disease.

This clonotype has more than one count but fewer than ten. A much bigger clone sits one base away, suggesting this may be a read error. The chain links TRBV6-2 or TRBV6-3 to TRBJ2-3, with D perhaps being TRBD1 or TRBD2 (5 bases each). Germline lookup yields CDR1 MNHEY and CDR2 SVGEGT. With 5 bases removed from V and 0 bases from J, the gap between germline ends came to 15 bases. CDR3 length: 16 amino acids. The CDR3 nucleotides read TGTGCCAGCAGTCGCCTCGGGACCGCTAGCACAGATACGCAGTATTTT. Amino acid sequence: CASSRLGTASTDTQYF.

This clonotype was seen ten or more times. The chain has TRBV20-1 and TRBJ2-5; D is unclear. The V end was cut by 5 bases, the J end by 5 bases, with 12 bases between. This CDR3 has 12 amino acids. From germline, CDR1 is DFQATT and CDR2 SNEGSKA (reference sequence). CDR3 region: CSAWTVGETQYF. The CDR3 DNA follows: TGCAGTGCTTGGACGGTCGGGGAGACCCAGTACTTC.

This clonotype was detected ten times or more. The V call is TRBV2, the J call TRBJ2-3; no firm D call. This CDR3 is built from 13 residues. With 8 bases removed from V and 1 base from J, the gap between germline ends came to 10 bases. Germline lookup yields CDR1 SNHLY and CDR2 FYNNEI. CDR3 sequence (DNA): TGTGCCAGCCTCAGAACCCGCACAGATACGCAGTATTTT. Protein product: CASLRTRTDTQYF.

This clonotype was seen more than once but under ten times. The genes are TRBV19 and TRBJ1-1; D not certain. Germline CDR1 and CDR2: LNHDA and SQIVND (reference sequence). With 0 bases removed from V and 0 bases from J, the gap between germline ends came to 8 bases. The CDR3 loop spans 15 amino acids. The CDR3 loop reads CASSIDSGVNTEAFF. DNA of the CDR3: TGTGCCAGTAGTATAGATTCGGGTGTGAACACTGAAGCTTTCTTT.

This clonotype was seen many times. This chain uses TRBV27 with TRBJ2-3, with TRBD1 matching 9 bases. The DNA end is a closer match to TRBJ2-7, so the J assignment may be wrong. CDR1 is MNHEY, CDR2 SMNVEV, per germline (reference sequence). This CDR3 comprises 13 residues. DNA for the CDR3: TGTGCCAGCAGCTGGGACAGGGCTTACGAGCAGTACTTC. This sequence encodes CASSWDRAYEQYF.

This clonotype was counted only a few times. CDR3 nucleotides: TGTGCCAGTAGGGGGGTTGGGTATAGCAATCAGCCCCAGCATTTT. This translates into CASRGVGYSNQPQHF. The genes are TRBV19 and TRBJ1-5; the D gene is possibly TRBD1 (5 bases). CDR1 and CDR2 from the germline V gene are LNHDA and SQIVND (reference sequence). The CDR3 is made up of 15 amino acids. V was clipped by 6 bases and J by 0 bases, with 12 bases between them.